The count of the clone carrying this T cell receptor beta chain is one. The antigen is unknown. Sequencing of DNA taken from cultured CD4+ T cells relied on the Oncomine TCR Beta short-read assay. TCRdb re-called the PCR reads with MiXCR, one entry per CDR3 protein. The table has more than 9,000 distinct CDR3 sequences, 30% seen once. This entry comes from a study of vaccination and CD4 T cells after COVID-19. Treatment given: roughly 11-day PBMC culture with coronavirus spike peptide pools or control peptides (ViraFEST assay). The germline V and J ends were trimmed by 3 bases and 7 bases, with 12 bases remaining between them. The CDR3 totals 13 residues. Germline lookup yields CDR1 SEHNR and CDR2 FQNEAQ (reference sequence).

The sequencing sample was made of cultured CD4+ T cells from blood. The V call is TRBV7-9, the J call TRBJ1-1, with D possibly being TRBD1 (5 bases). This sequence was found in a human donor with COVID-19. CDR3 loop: CASSFSGTNEAFF. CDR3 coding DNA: TGTGCCAGCAGCTTCAGCGGGACCAATGAAGCTTTCTTT.